Presented here are 22 T cell receptor beta chains from one specimen sequenced in a study of spatial heterogeneity in lung cancer. Time point in this sample: sample taken at primary tumor resection. Researchers sequenced whole RNA taken from tumor, nontumor lung or frozen PBMC without sorting. From the 5' RACE reads, TCRdb called clonotypes with MiXCR, one entry per CDR3 protein. This sample has roughly 13,000 distinct CDR3 sequences; around 4.2% occur once, and the top ten carry 45%. Here the sequenced sample was PBMCs, taken at surgery. These receptors all stem from a male donor with early-stage non-small cell lung cancer.

This clonotype rates as medium-sized. Relative to the germline gene, one junction end is altered; a read error may explain this. As an off-target read in a library built for alpha chains, this beta chain has a frequency of little significance. The V call is TRBV4-3, the J call TRBJ1-3, with D uncertain. The CDR3 is 15 amino acids. Germline values: CDR1 LGHNA, CDR2 YSLEER. The CDR3 loop is CASSQDAVSGNTIYF. DNA of the CDR3: TGCGCCAGCAGCCAAGACGCAGTATCTGGGAACACCATATATTTT.

This clonotype came up many times. Being off target in a library aimed at alpha chains, this beta chain has a size of little meaning. The V and J genes are TRBV29-1 and TRBJ1-5; D possibly corresponds to TRBD1 (5 bases). CDR3 length: 12 amino acids. V lost 1 base to trimming and J lost 15 bases, with 16 bases between them. Germline CDR1 SQVTM, CDR2 ANQGSEA. The CDR3 nucleotides are TGCAGCGTTGAAGGACCGGGCCAGGGTCTGCATTTT. Translation: CSVEGPGQGLHF.

This clonotype was seen at least ten times. Because this beta chain is a stray read in a library intended to capture alpha chains, its abundance should not be given much weight. V and J are TRBV11-2 and TRBJ2-2; maybe TRBD1 (6 bases). Germline CDR1 is SGHAT and CDR2 is FQNNGV. This CDR3 is built from 15 residues. Deletions cut 1 base from V and 4 bases from J, with 10 bases between. The DNA of the CDR3 is TGTGCCAGCAGCTTAGCAGGGGCAATCACCGGGGAGCTGTTTTTT. Translation gives CASSLAGAITGELFF.

This clonotype has a count of ten or more. This beta chain slipped into a library made for alpha chains as a stray read, so its size is not meaningful. The chain couples TRBV6-2 or TRBV6-3 to TRBJ2-7, with D uncertain. Trimming cost V 2 bases and J 2 bases, with 10 bases left between them. The CDR3 length is 14 residues. Germline assignment: CDR1 MNHEY and CDR2 SVGEGT. The DNA for the CDR3 is TGTGCCAGCAGTTACCTAGGATCGGCCTACGAGCAGTACTTC. This codes for CASSYLGSAYEQYF.

The sample holds many counts of this clonotype. This beta chain is off target for a library built for alpha chains, so its abundance means little. This sequence joins TRBV3-1 and TRBJ2-7; D is unclear. The CDR3 has 15 residues. V was trimmed by 0 bases and J by 2 bases, leaving 11 bases between them. Looked up from germline, CDR1 is LGHDT and CDR2 is YNNKEL (reference sequence). CDR3 loop: CASSQDGATTYEQYF. The CDR3 DNA reads TGTGCCAGCAGCCAAGATGGTGCGACAACCTACGAGCAGTACTTC.

This clonotype was detected ten times or more. This beta chain is a stray sequence in a library constructed for alpha chains; its clone size is not meaningful. V gene TRBV19 combines with J gene TRBJ2-1; TRBD2 aligns across 8 bases. The J segment lost 6 bases and the V segment lost 5 bases, leaving 12 bases of the junction unmatched. Germline loops: CDR1 LNHDA, CDR2 SQIVND (reference sequence). This CDR3 is 16 amino acids long. The CDR3 DNA follows: TGTGCCAGTAGTCCCGGACCCGGGACTAGGTCCAATGAGCAGTTCTTC. Amino acid sequence: CASSPGPGTRSNEQFF.

This clonotype has ten or more counts. Because this beta chain is a stray read in a library intended to capture alpha chains, its abundance should not be given much weight. The CDR3 nucleotides read TGCGCCAGCAGCCAAGAAGGGATCTTGGGGGCACCCGGGGGAGAGACCCAGTACTTC. Translation: CASSQEGILGAPGGETQYF. The J gene is TRBJ2-5, the V gene TRBV4-3; D assignment may be TRBD1 or TRBD2 (6 bases each). This CDR3 region has 19 residues. With 0 bases removed from V and 4 bases from J, the gap between germline ends came to 24 bases. CDR1 and CDR2 (germline): LGHNA, YSLEER.

The sample holds many counts of this clonotype. Found in a library prepared for alpha chains, this beta chain is an off-target read, and its abundance has little meaning. The CDR3 DNA reads as TGTGCCTCGGAGCGGCCGGGTGAGACCCAGTACTTC. Encoded protein: CASERPGETQYF. This rearrangement joins TRBV10-3 to TRBJ2-5, with a weak D call TRBD2 (5 bases). V shed 11 bases and J shed 5 bases, with 15 bases lying between them. The germline CDR1 and CDR2 sequences are ENHRY and SYGVKD. The CDR3 is 12 amino acids.

This clonotype was recorded a few times. A library prepared for alpha chains yielded this beta chain as an off-target read; its size is of little meaning. This chain connects TRBV28 to TRBJ1-2; maybe TRBD1 (5 bases). V was clipped by 4 bases and J by 4 bases, with 13 bases between them. This CDR3 contains 14 residues. Germline CDR1 is MDHEN and CDR2 is SYDVKM. The DNA of the CDR3 is TGTGCCAGCAGTTCCGGGGCCCCATCCTATGGCTACACCTTC. Its protein product is CASSSGAPSYGYTF.

This clonotype was found many times. This beta chain is an unintended read in a library built for alpha chains; its size means little. The rearrangement links TRBV28 to TRBJ2-1; no clear D gene. Germline lookup yields CDR1 MDHEN and CDR2 SYDVKM. The CDR3 loop spans 13 amino acids. Trimming stripped 6 bases from V and 4 bases from J, with 10 bases between. This chain's CDR3 is CASSPPGYNEQFF. DNA for the CDR3: TGTGCCAGCAGCCCCCCCGGGTACAATGAGCAGTTCTTC.

This clonotype occurred a few times. For a library built for alpha chains, this beta chain is a stray read; little rests on its size. This chain links TRBV19 with TRBJ2-3, with TRBD2 as a possible D gene (6 bases). The CDR3 sequence is 17 residues long. The V and J ends lost 3 bases and 0 bases respectively, with 16 bases between them. Germline CDR1 and CDR2: LNHDA and SQIVND (reference sequence). CDR3 residues: CASSIVAVPTSTDTQYF. In DNA form, the CDR3 reads TGTGCCAGTAGTATTGTAGCGGTCCCGACTAGCACAGATACGCAGTATTTT.

This clonotype was seen ten or more times. Little can be read into the size of this beta chain, an off-target read in a library designed for alpha chains. The chain is built from TRBV3-1 and TRBJ2-3; 10 nucleotides line up with TRBD2. Germline CDR1 is LGHDT and CDR2 is YNNKEL (reference sequence). This CDR3 comprises 14 residues. The junction had 4 bases not matched to a gene; V was cut back by 1 base and J by 9 bases. CDR3 loop: CASSQALAGRTQYF. The CDR3 region has the DNA TGTGCCAGCAGCCAAGCACTAGCGGGACGAACGCAGTATTTT.

In its sample, this clonotype is medium-sized. Since it is a stray read in a library aimed at alpha chains, this beta chain has a size that is not meaningful. The chain has TRBV28 and TRBJ2-7; tentative D call: TRBD1 (6 bases). Germline values: CDR1 MDHEN, CDR2 SYDVKM. The CDR3 is 14 amino acids. V was trimmed by 8 bases and J by 0 bases, leaving 14 bases between them. The CDR3 DNA is TGTGCCAGCCTCAACAGGGCGGCCTCCTACGAGCAGTACTTC. As protein: CASLNRAASYEQYF.

Turning to this clonotype: This beta chain is off target for a library built for alpha chains, so its abundance means little. The chain uses TRBV7-2 and TRBJ2-3; 8 bases map to TRBD2. Trimming cost V 0 bases and J 7 bases; bases outside gene matches: 6. Germline CDR1 reads SGHTA; CDR2 reads FQGNSA. The CDR3 runs to 15 residues. The CDR3: CASSLAGTSRNTQYF. The CDR3 coding sequence is TGTGCCAGCAGCTTAGCCGGGACTAGTAGGAATACGCAGTATTTT.

This clonotype has a count of ten or more. This beta chain came through as a stray read in a library set up for alpha chains, and its size says little. The chain's CDR3 is CASSLIGYNEQFF. CDR3 bases: TGTGCCAGCAGTTTAATAGGGTACAATGAGCAGTTCTTC. This chain connects TRBV27 to TRBJ2-1, with no clear D. V was shortened by 2 bases and J by 4 bases, with 6 bases between the two germline ends. CDR1 MNHEY and CDR2 SMNVEV come from the germline V gene (reference sequence). There are 13 residues in the CDR3.

Concerning this clonotype: This beta chain turned up in a library designed for alpha chains; as an off-target read, its abundance says little. This sequence joins TRBV9 and TRBJ2-2; D remains unclear. The CDR3 has 12 residues. Germline lookup yields CDR1 SGDLS and CDR2 YYNGEE. Trimming took 2 bases from V and 3 from J, leaving 2 bases between them. DNA for the CDR3: TGTGCCAGCAGCGTCGACACCGGGGAGCTGTTTTTT. Amino acids: CASSVDTGELFF.

This clonotype was picked up many times. Little can be read into the size of this beta chain, an off-target read in a library designed for alpha chains. The chain employs TRBV5-4 and TRBJ2-1; no clear D. The V gene's germline CDR1 is SGHNT and CDR2 YYREEE (reference sequence). The CDR3 sequence is 12 residues long. Trimming cost V 2 bases and J 15 bases, with 15 bases left between them. Here the CDR3 DNA reads TGTGCCAGCAGCTTTAGTCTACTGCCCCCGTTCTTC. It encodes CASSFSLLPPFF.

This clonotype showed up many times. This beta chain appears as a stray read in a library generated for alpha chains; its size is not informative. The CDR3 DNA follows: TGTGCCAGCAGCTCCCGCCCTTCGTCGAGCTCCTACGAGCAGTACTTC. It translates to CASSSRPSSSSYEQYF. V and J are TRBV9 and TRBJ2-7; D is uncertain. The CDR3 covers 16 residues. With 4 bases removed from V and 0 bases from J, the gap between germline ends came to 17 bases. Germline assignment: CDR1 SGDLS and CDR2 YYNGEE.

This clonotype came up many times. Within a library made for alpha chains, this beta chain is off target, and its count is uninformative. This rearrangement joins TRBV2 to TRBJ2-2; D tentatively fits TRBD1 or TRBD2 (5 bases each). The V and J ends lost 11 bases and 7 bases respectively, with 20 bases between them. CDR1 SNHLY and CDR2 FYNNEI come from the germline V gene. This CDR3 is built from 14 residues. In nucleotides, the CDR3 is TGTGCCCAAGGGACCGTTCGGGGCGGCGGGGAGCTGTTTTTT. As protein: CAQGTVRGGGELFF.

This clonotype was counted ten times or more. The library was built for alpha chains, so this beta chain is an off-target read and its size means little. The chain joins TRBV6-6 to TRBJ2-5, with D unclear. This CDR3 has 12 amino acids. The ends were cut back, 5 bases at V and 2 bases at J, with 6 bases in the middle. The V gene's germline CDR1 is MNHNY and CDR2 SVGAGI (reference sequence). CDR3 loop: CASSAPQETQYF. Here the CDR3 DNA reads TGTGCCAGCAGTGCCCCACAAGAGACCCAGTACTTC.

Many counts were recorded for this clonotype. The library was built for alpha chains, so this beta chain is an off-target read and its size means little. J is TRBJ1-1 and V is TRBV20-1, with TRBD1 matching over 7 bases. Germline assignment: CDR1 DFQATT and CDR2 SNEGSKA (reference sequence). This CDR3 spans 15 amino acids. V dropped 5 bases and J dropped 1; count of bases not matched to a gene: 10. The chain's CDR3 is CSAPELGGRNTEAFF. In nucleotides, the CDR3 is TGCAGTGCTCCAGAGTTAGGGGGCAGGAACACTGAAGCTTTCTTT.

For this clonotype: Found in a library prepared for alpha chains, this beta chain is an off-target read, and its abundance has little meaning. This sequence joins TRBV28 and TRBJ2-3; 9 bases fit TRBD2. The CDR3 has 18 amino acids. Germline values: CDR1 MDHEN, CDR2 SYDVKM. V shed 3 bases and J 0 bases; nucleotides not matched to a gene: 10. CDR3 amino acids: CASSLGLLAGPSTDTQYF. Here the CDR3 DNA reads TGTGCCAGCAGTTTGGGACTACTAGCGGGCCCTAGCACAGATACGCAGTATTTT. Based on the CDR3 plus reference TRBV28 and TRBJ2-3, the full variable domain is DVKVTQSSRYLVKRTGEKVFLECVQDMDHENMFWYRQDPGLGLRLIYFSYDVKMKEKGDIPEGYSVSREKKERFSLILESASTNQTSMYLCASSLGLLAGPSTDTQYFGPGTRLTVL.